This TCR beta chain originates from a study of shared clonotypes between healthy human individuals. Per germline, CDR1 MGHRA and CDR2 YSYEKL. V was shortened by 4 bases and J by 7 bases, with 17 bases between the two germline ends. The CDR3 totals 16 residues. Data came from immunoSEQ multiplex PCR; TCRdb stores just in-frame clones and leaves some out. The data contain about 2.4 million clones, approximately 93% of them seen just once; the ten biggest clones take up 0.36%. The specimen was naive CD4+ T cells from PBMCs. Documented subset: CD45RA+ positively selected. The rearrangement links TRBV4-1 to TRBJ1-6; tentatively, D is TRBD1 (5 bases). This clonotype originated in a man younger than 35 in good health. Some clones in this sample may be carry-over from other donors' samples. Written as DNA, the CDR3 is TGCGCCAGCAGCCCCGGACCGGGACTTAGGAATTCACCCCTCCACTTT. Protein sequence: CASSPGPGLRNSPLHF.